The clone carrying this T cell receptor beta chain was counted only a few times. The entry originates in a study of blood T cell repertoires in COVID-19. At the level of the study: The samples span acute and convalescent COVID-19 from the United States, Italy and Spain. From T cells, B-cell-depleted T cells, or PBMCs came the material, which was cDNA or gDNA.

CDR3 length: 13 residues. V lost 8 bases, J lost 3 bases, and 3 bases stayed unmatched. Germline CDR1 and CDR2: SNHLY and FYNNEI. During active infection, Seattle patients enrolled and were then monitored through disease. Per the authors' pipeline: For nucleated cells, counts were estimated from reference gene primer amplification. Clones were sequenced by immunoSEQ multiplex PCR, and TCRdb holds only the in-frame ones, with some missing. V and J calls and clone size are those listed in that table; D and trimming were worked out from the DNA. The sample lists roughly 350,000 clones, about 88% seen once, with about 6.7% in the top ten.

The clonotype was recovered from a woman aged 65 to 85 with COVID-19, enrolled during active disease. The V gene is TRBV2, the J gene TRBJ1-2, with TRBD1 matching 10 bases. Sequencing was carried out using peripheral blood. Written as DNA, the CDR3 is TGTGCCAGCTCGACAGGGGGCGACTATGGCTACACCTTC. It encodes CASSTGGDYGYTF. Combining the CDR3 with reference TRBV2 and TRBJ1-2 gives the whole variable domain EPEVTQTPSHQVTQMGQEVILRCVPISNHLYFYWYRQILGQKVEFLVSFYNNEISEKSEIFDDQFSVERPDGSNFTLKIRSTKLEDSAMYFCASSTGGDYGYTFGSGTRLTVV.